This T cell receptor beta chain appears in the sequencing data of a study of cytomegalovirus exposure and HLA in healthy donors. Study-level findings and limits: Cytomegalovirus status was reportedly diagnosed by the classifier with high specificity and sensitivity.

Primers for the PCR totalled 60 Vbeta and 13 Jbeta. Libraries were prepared by immunoSEQ multiplex PCR; TCRdb keeps only in-frame clonotypes and omits some of them. This sample carries roughly 130,000 clones, about 81% of them seen once, and the ten largest clones take 5.9%. Comment on this clone: Its antigen is currently unknown.

Losses at the gene ends were 6 bases for V and 5 bases for J; bases not matched to a gene: 9. The CDR3 has 15 residues. Germline CDR1 MNHEY, CDR2 SVGAGI. The V call is TRBV6-5, the J call TRBJ1-5; TRBD1 aligns across 8 bases. The clonotype was recovered from a woman aged 40 to 50 in good health and CMV-seropositive. The specimen sequenced was PBMCs. DNA for the CDR3: TGTGCCAGCAGACCACAGGGGGTAATCTATCAGCCCCAGCATTTT. Translation: CASRPQGVIYQPQHF.